These 15 T cell receptor beta chains were all obtained from the same sample, sequenced in a study of a mutant IDH1 vaccine in newly diagnosed glioma. Their target antigens are unknown. Stated time point: week 23, last vaccination. Each dose of the vaccine consisted of 300 ug of mutant IDH1 20-mer peptide, with topical imiquimod. Here immunoSEQ multiplex PCR was the method, and the copy in TCRdb shows in-frame clones only, minus some. The sample consists of about 20,000 clones, roughly 82% of them appearing once. The sample here was PBMCs, taken from a glioma patient whose treatment included an IDH1 peptide vaccine. These TCRs come from a man between 25 and 39 years old with glioma.

The genes are TRBV9 and TRBJ2-3; the D gene is possibly TRBD2 (7 bases). Deletions cut 0 bases from V and 0 bases from J, with 11 bases between. Germline-derived CDR1 and CDR2 are SGDLS and YYNGEE. The CDR3 has 16 amino acids. CDR3 sequence: CASSVGGGRSTDTQYF. The CDR3 DNA reads as TGTGCCAGCAGCGTAGGCGGGGGCCGAAGCACAGATACGCAGTATTTT. Full variable domain (outside the CDR3, taken from reference TRBV9 and TRBJ2-3): DSGVTQTPKHLITATGQRVTLRCSPRSGDLSVYWYQQSLDQGLQFLIQYYNGEERAKGNILERFSAQQFPDLHSELNLSSLELGDSALYFCASSVGGGRSTDTQYFGPGTRLTVL.

The gene calls are TRBV6-1 and TRBJ2-7; TRBD1 matches 9 bases. Looked up from germline, CDR1 is MNHNS and CDR2 is SASEGT. This CDR3 contains 15 residues. Trimming took 6 bases from V and 3 from J; bases not matched to a gene: 9. The CDR3 nucleotides read TGTGCCAGCAGAACCGGGACAGGGTACGTCTACGAGCAGTACTTC. Translated, it gives CASRTGTGYVYEQYF.

V gene TRBV7-9 combines with J gene TRBJ2-1; D possibly corresponds to TRBD2 (7 bases). The CDR3 totals 15 residues. CDR1 SEHNR and CDR2 FQNEAQ come from the germline V gene (reference sequence). The V gene lost 5 bases and the J gene lost 8 bases, with 19 bases spanning the gap. As DNA, the CDR3 is TGTGCCAGCAGCCCAGGGGAGGGCCTTATAGATGAGCAGTTCTTC. Residues: CASSPGEGLIDEQFF.

The chain carries TRBV7-8 and TRBJ1-1; D not resolved. Trimming shortened V by 5 bases and J by 2 bases, and 9 bases separated the two germline ends. This CDR3 is 13 amino acids long. Germline V gives CDR1 SGHVS, CDR2 FQNEAQ. The CDR3 protein is CASSHDENTEAFF. CDR3 nucleotide sequence: TGTGCCAGCAGCCATGACGAAAACACTGAAGCTTTCTTT.

The chain combines TRBV25-1 with TRBJ2-7; D is tentatively TRBD1 or TRBD2 (5 bases each). Germline CDR1 MGHDK, CDR2 SYGVNS. V was pared by 6 bases and J by 0 bases, with 18 bases between. The length of the CDR3 is 16 residues. CDR3 in DNA: TGTGCCAGCAGGGCCCCAACCGGGACGGACTCCTACGAGCAGTACTTC. Amino acids: CASRAPTGTDSYEQYF.

The chain recombines TRBV2 with TRBJ1-5; D is ambiguous. Germline values: CDR1 SNHLY, CDR2 FYNNEI. This CDR3 spans 12 amino acids. Trimming pared 6 bases from V and 4 bases from J, leaving 7 bases between. The CDR3 reads CASSKANQPQHF. The CDR3 DNA reads as TGTGCCAGCAGCAAGGCTAATCAGCCCCAGCATTTT.

Written as DNA, the CDR3 is TGCGCCAGCAGCTTGGGAGACTACGAGCAGTACTTC. Encoded protein: CASSLGDYEQYF. The chain has TRBV5-1 and TRBJ2-7; no definite D call. This CDR3 is 12 amino acids long. Germline V CDR1 and CDR2: SGHRS, YFSETQ. Trimming cost V 0 bases and J 3 bases, with 4 bases left between them. Full variable domain (remainder filled in from reference TRBV5-1 and TRBJ2-7): KAGVTQTPRYLIKTRGQQVTLSCSPISGHRSVSWYQQTPGQGLQFLFEYFSETQRNKGNFPGRFSGRQFSNSRSEMNVSTLELGDSALYLCASSLGDYEQYFGPGTRLTVT.

The V call is TRBV29-1, the J call TRBJ1-2, with 7 bases identical to TRBD1. The J segment lost 7 bases and the V segment lost 0 bases, leaving 11 bases of the junction unmatched. Germline V lookup: CDR1 SQVTM, CDR2 ANQGSEA. The CDR3 length is 15 residues. The CDR3 DNA is TGCAGCGTTGAAGATTCGACAGGGTCAGGTGTTGGCTACACCTTC. Translation gives CSVEDSTGSGVGYTF.

The J gene is TRBJ2-1, the V gene TRBV10-2; D is unresolved. The CDR3 runs 11 residues. V gave up 8 bases and J gave up 10 bases, with 12 bases separating them. The V gene's germline CDR1 is WSHSY and CDR2 SAAADI. The CDR3 is CASLIEEEQFF. The DNA of the CDR3 is TGCGCCAGCCTAATCGAAGAAGAGCAGTTCTTC.

This chain connects TRBV6-1 to TRBJ2-7, with 9 nucleotides matching TRBD1. This CDR3 is 15 amino acids long. Per the germline V gene, CDR1 is MNHNS and CDR2 is SASEGT. The ends lost 6 bases at V and 1 base at J; junction bases unmatched: 7. The DNA of the CDR3 is TGTGCCAGCAGAGAATGGGACAGGGCTTCCTACGAGCAGTACTTC. As protein: CASREWDRASYEQYF.

The chain combines TRBV7-9 with TRBJ2-3; 8 bases match TRBD2. The CDR3 has 15 residues. From germline, CDR1 is SEHNR and CDR2 FQNEAQ (reference sequence). V shed 11 bases, J shed 0 bases, and the junction held 10 bases outside the gene matches. The CDR3 is CAVPQQRESTDTQYF. Written as DNA, the CDR3 is TGTGCCGTTCCCCAGCAGCGGGAGAGCACAGATACGCAGTATTTT.

The chain joins TRBV7-9 to TRBJ2-7, with unresolved D. Germline CDR1 reads SEHNR; CDR2 reads FQNEAQ (reference sequence). V was clipped by 6 bases and J by 2 bases, with 8 bases between them. The CDR3 sequence is 12 residues long. CDR3: CASRRSTYEQYF. The CDR3 DNA sequence: TGTGCCAGCAGGCGGAGCACCTACGAGCAGTACTTC.

The chain is built from TRBV30 and TRBJ2-7, with 10 bases fitting TRBD1. V shed 5 bases, J shed 4 bases, and the junction held 8 bases outside the gene matches. The CDR3 has 14 amino acids. Germline V CDR1 and CDR2: GTSNPN, SVGIG (reference sequence). CDR3 protein: CAWSPGQGIYEQYF. The CDR3 region has the DNA TGTGCCTGGTCTCCGGGACAGGGGATTTACGAGCAGTACTTC.

The chain links TRBV5-6 to TRBJ2-5; tentatively, D is TRBD2 (5 bases). The V gene lost 0 bases and the J gene lost 1 base, with 13 bases spanning the gap. The CDR3 loop spans 16 amino acids. The V gene's germline CDR1 is SGHDT and CDR2 YYEEEE. CDR3 residues: CASSLAERPSQETQYF. The CDR3 DNA is TGTGCCAGCAGCTTGGCGGAGCGGCCCTCCCAAGAGACCCAGTACTTC.

The chain employs TRBV29-1 and TRBJ1-1, with a possible D match to TRBD1 (6 bases). This CDR3 spans 16 amino acids. From germline, CDR1 is SQVTM and CDR2 ANQGSEA. V gave up 2 bases and J gave up 5 bases, with 21 bases separating them. CDR3 protein: CSVEPHGGRGGTEAFF. The CDR3 DNA sequence: TGCAGCGTTGAACCCCATGGGGGCAGGGGAGGTACTGAAGCTTTCTTT.